A selection of T cell receptor beta chains follows, all from one sample in a study of early T cells in non-severe SARS-CoV-2 infection. Via MiXCR, TCRdb re-called the 5' RACE reads, giving one row per CDR3 protein. The sample shows 45,000 to 65,000 distinct CDR3 sequences, 9.1% of them seen only once. The specimen was whole blood. The receptors stem from an adult who was a healthcare worker with PCR-confirmed SARS-CoV-2 infection or an uninfected control (not recorded which). CDR3s include the opening cysteine and the closing phenylalanine or tryptophan. The order of the fields is clone size, J gene, V gene, D gene, CDR3 protein, CDR3 DNA. The D gene is left open where the match is weak. Rows give clone size only sometimes, using once, few, many, or a class for an expanded clone.

size: many
J: TRBJ2-1
V: TRBV20-1
D: TRBD2
CDR3: CSARGVSGGYEQFF
DNA: TGCAGTGCTAGAGGGGTTAGCGGGGGTTATGAGCAGTTCTTC

size: many
J: TRBJ2-3
V: TRBV7-2
D: TRBD2
CDR3: CASSPKRGGRADTQYF
DNA: TGTGCCAGCAGCCCCAAGCGGGGGGGCCGGGCAGATACGCAGTATTTT

size: .
J: TRBJ2-5
V: TRBV2
D: .
CDR3: CASSEARQETQYF
DNA: TGTGCCAGCAGTGAGGCCAGGCAAGAGACCCAGTACTTC

size: many
J: TRBJ1-1
V: TRBV28
D: .
CDR3: CASSFPYQGRATEAFF
DNA: TGTGCCAGCAGTTTCCCGTACCAGGGGCGAGCAACTGAAGCTTTCTTT

size: many
J: TRBJ2-5
V: TRBV7-2
D: .
CDR3: CASSSNPQETQYF
DNA: TGTGCCAGCAGCTCCAACCCTCAAGAGACCCAGTACTTC

size: many
J: TRBJ1-1
V: TRBV27
D: .
CDR3: CASSFTGRTEAFF
DNA: TGTGCCAGCAGTTTTACCGGAAGGACTGAAGCTTTCTTT

size: once
J: TRBJ2-1
V: TRBV6-2/TRBV6-3
D: TRBD2
CDR3: CASSFKGVAGHQTYNEQFF
DNA: TGTGCCAGCAGTTTCAAGGGGGTAGCGGGACACCAAACCTACAATGAGCAGTTCTTC

size: many
J: TRBJ2-3
V: TRBV10-3
D: TRBD2
CDR3: CAISQLAGNTDTQYF
DNA: TGTGCCATCAGTCAACTAGCGGGGAACACAGATACGCAGTATTTT

size: few
J: TRBJ2-1
V: TRBV6-6
D: TRBD2
CDR3: CASRGGTSGGINEQFF
DNA: TGTGCCAGCAGGGGAGGGACTAGCGGGGGGATAAATGAGCAGTTCTTC

size: few
J: TRBJ1-5
V: TRBV6-5
D: TRBD1
CDR3: CASSPRTGRQPQHF
DNA: TGTGCCAGCAGTCCTCGGACAGGGAGGCAGCCCCAGCATTTT

size: many
J: TRBJ2-3
V: TRBV20-1
D: TRBD2
CDR3: CSAVPGTSGGRNTQYF
DNA: TGCAGTGCTGTCCCCGGGACTAGCGGGGGGAGGAATACGCAGTATTTT

size: many
J: TRBJ1-5
V: TRBV20-1
D: .
CDR3: CSAPKGGRTSPQHF
DNA: TGCAGTGCTCCGAAAGGAGGCAGGACGTCCCCCCAGCATTTT

size: many
J: TRBJ2-3
V: TRBV11-2
D: TRBD2
CDR3: CASSPLAGGADTQYF
DNA: TGTGCCAGCAGCCCACTAGCGGGAGGGGCAGATACGCAGTATTTT

size: few
J: TRBJ2-1
V: TRBV2
D: .
CDR3: CASSDPLGGLFNEQFF
DNA: TGTGCCAGCAGTGACCCATTAGGGGGGCTTTTCAATGAGCAGTTCTTC

size: many
J: TRBJ2-7
V: TRBV6-2/TRBV6-3
D: TRBD1
CDR3: CASRIQGAREQYF
DNA: TGTGCCAGCAGAATCCAGGGGGCGAGGGAGCAGTACTTC

size: many
J: TRBJ2-7
V: TRBV3-1
D: .
CDR3: CASSLGGRWYEQYF
DNA: TGTGCCAGCAGCCTGGGGGGAAGATGGTACGAGCAGTACTTC

size: many
J: TRBJ1-5
V: TRBV30
D: TRBD1
CDR3: CAWSGTGNQPQHF
DNA: TGTGCCTGGAGTGGGACAGGTAATCAGCCCCAGCATTTT

size: many
J: TRBJ2-1
V: TRBV11-2
D: TRBD2
CDR3: CASSLDLAGGPRGEQFF
DNA: TGTGCCAGCAGCTTAGATCTGGCGGGAGGGCCACGGGGTGAGCAGTTCTTC

size: many
J: TRBJ1-1
V: TRBV29-1
D: TRBD1
CDR3: CSVGGDRNTEAFF
DNA: TGCAGCGTTGGGGGGGACAGGAACACTGAAGCTTTCTTT

size: many
J: TRBJ2-1
V: TRBV7-2
D: TRBD2
CDR3: CASSSPGAGGTRNEQFF
DNA: TGTGCCAGCAGCTCCCCGGGAGCGGGAGGCACCCGGAATGAGCAGTTCTTC

size: once
J: TRBJ2-7
V: TRBV19
D: TRBD1
CDR3: CASSVRDRDYEQYF
DNA: TGTGCCAGTAGTGTCCGGGACAGGGACTACGAGCAGTACTTC

size: many
J: TRBJ2-7
V: TRBV28
D: TRBD2
CDR3: CAIEAGDSFEQYF
DNA: TGTGCCATCGAAGCGGGAGATTCGTTCGAGCAGTACTTC

size: few
J: TRBJ1-1
V: TRBV12-3/TRBV12-4
D: .
CDR3: CASSYIENTEAFF
DNA: TGTGCCAGCAGTTACATAGAGAACACTGAAGCTTTCTTT

size: many
J: TRBJ2-5
V: TRBV20-1
D: TRBD1
CDR3: CSARDRGQETQYF
DNA: TGCAGTGCTAGGGACAGGGGGCAAGAGACCCAGTACTTC

size: many
J: TRBJ1-5
V: TRBV7-9
D: .
CDR3: CASSSAGDFYSNQPQHF
DNA: TGTGCCAGCAGCTCTGCAGGAGACTTTTATAGCAATCAGCCCCAGCATTTT

size: .
J: TRBJ1-3
V: TRBV25-1
D: .
CDR3: CASSQQGPGNTIYF
DNA: TGTGCCAGCAGTCAGCAGGGTCCTGGAAACACCATATATTTT

size: many
J: TRBJ2-1
V: TRBV19
D: .
CDR3: CASSANYNEQFF
DNA: TGTGCCAGTAGTGCTAATTACAATGAGCAGTTCTTC

size: many
J: TRBJ2-1
V: TRBV20-1
D: TRBD2
CDR3: CSALSAAGTSGGIDVF
DNA: TGCAGTGCTTTATCTGCCGCCGGGACTAGCGGGGGGATAGACGTCTTC

size: many
J: TRBJ2-2
V: TRBV5-1
D: TRBD2
CDR3: CASSVTSVNTGELFF
DNA: TGCGCCAGCAGCGTTACTAGCGTGAACACCGGGGAGCTGTTTTTT

size: many
J: TRBJ2-1
V: TRBV7-2
D: .
CDR3: CASSLERREFDEQFF
DNA: TGTGCCAGCAGCTTAGAAAGGCGAGAATTCGATGAGCAGTTCTTC

size: few
J: TRBJ1-2
V: TRBV19
D: .
CDR3: CASTPGDEANYGYTF
DNA: TGTGCCAGTACCCCTGGGGACGAAGCTAACTATGGCTACACCTTC

size: .
J: TRBJ2-1
V: TRBV9
D: TRBD2
CDR3: CASSVSGTERNEQFF
DNA: TGTGCCAGCAGCGTAAGCGGGACCGAGCGCAATGAGCAGTTCTTC

size: many
J: TRBJ1-3
V: TRBV20-1
D: TRBD1
CDR3: CSAGPGQAGGNTIYF
DNA: TGCAGTGCTGGCCCTGGACAGGCTGGCGGAAACACCATATATTTT

size: many
J: TRBJ2-1
V: TRBV11-2
D: TRBD1
CDR3: CASRGDRGLLSTNGQFF
DNA: TGTGCCAGCAGAGGGGACAGGGGGCTTTTAAGCACCAATGGGCAGTTCTTC

size: .
J: TRBJ2-3
V: TRBV7-6
D: .
CDR3: CASMGDTQYF
DNA: TGTGCCAGCATGGGGGATACGCAGTATTTT

size: many
J: TRBJ1-2
V: TRBV19
D: TRBD1
CDR3: CASRRTGMTYYGYTF
DNA: TGTGCCAGTCGCCGGACAGGAATGACCTACTATGGCTACACCTTC

size: many
J: TRBJ1-3
V: TRBV9
D: .
CDR3: CASSVEGFSGNTIYF
DNA: TGTGCCAGCAGCGTAGAGGGGTTCTCTGGAAACACCATATATTTT

size: .
J: TRBJ1-1
V: TRBV9
D: .
CDR3: CASSPLNEGNTEAFF
DNA: TGTGCCAGCAGCCCCCTAAATGAGGGAAACACTGAAGCTTTCTTT

size: many
J: TRBJ2-7
V: TRBV6-6
D: TRBD2
CDR3: CASSGSSGRGSEQYF
DNA: TGTGCCAGCAGTGGGTCTAGCGGGAGGGGATCAGAGCAGTACTTC

size: few
J: TRBJ2-3
V: TRBV7-8
D: TRBD1
CDR3: CASSLVDRETDTQYF
DNA: TGTGCCAGCAGCTTAGTAGACAGGGAAACAGATACGCAGTATTTT

size: many
J: TRBJ2-3
V: TRBV5-1
D: TRBD1
CDR3: CASSGWTGADTQYF
DNA: TGCGCCAGCAGCGGATGGACAGGGGCAGATACGCAGTATTTT

size: many
J: TRBJ2-1
V: TRBV10-2
D: TRBD2
CDR3: CASSPAGALYEQFF
DNA: TGCGCCAGCAGCCCAGCGGGGGCCTTGTATGAGCAGTTCTTC

size: many
J: TRBJ2-7
V: TRBV5-1
D: .
CDR3: CASSLDVTGTEGEQYF
DNA: TGCGCCAGCAGCTTGGACGTCACCGGGACCGAAGGCGAGCAGTACTTC

size: many
J: TRBJ2-1
V: TRBV7-3
D: .
CDR3: CASSSSGANNEQFF
DNA: TGTGCCAGCAGCTCTTCCGGGGCCAACAATGAGCAGTTCTTC

size: once
J: TRBJ1-2
V: TRBV5-1
D: .
CDR3: CASSLGDSFYNYGYTF
DNA: TGCGCCAGCAGCTTAGGCGACAGCTTCTACAACTATGGCTACACCTTC

size: many
J: TRBJ1-1
V: TRBV9
D: .
CDR3: CASGRRNTEAFF
DNA: TGTGCCAGCGGGCGGAGGAACACTGAAGCTTTCTTT

size: .
J: TRBJ1-2
V: TRBV24-1
D: TRBD1
CDR3: CATSDQRTGPNNYGYTF
DNA: TGTGCCACCAGTGATCAAAGGACAGGGCCAAATAACTATGGCTACACCTTC

size: many
J: TRBJ2-7
V: TRBV29-1
D: .
CDR3: CSVGPNSYEQYF
DNA: TGCAGCGTTGGGCCGAACTCCTACGAGCAGTACTTC

size: many
J: TRBJ1-1
V: TRBV16
D: .
CDR3: CASSQSQGQNTEAFF
DNA: TGTGCCAGCAGCCAATCCCAGGGGCAAAACACTGAAGCTTTCTTT